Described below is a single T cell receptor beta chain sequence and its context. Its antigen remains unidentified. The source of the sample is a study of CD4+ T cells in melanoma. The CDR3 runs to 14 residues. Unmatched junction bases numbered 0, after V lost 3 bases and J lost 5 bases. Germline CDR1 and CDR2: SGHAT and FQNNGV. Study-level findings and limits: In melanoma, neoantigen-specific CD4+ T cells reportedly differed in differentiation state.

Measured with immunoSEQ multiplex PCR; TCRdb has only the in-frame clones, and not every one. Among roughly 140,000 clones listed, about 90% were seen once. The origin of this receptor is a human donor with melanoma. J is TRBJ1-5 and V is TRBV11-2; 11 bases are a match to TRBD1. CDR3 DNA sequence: TGTGCCAGCAGCTTGGACAGGGGGCATCAGCCCCAGCATTTT. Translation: CASSLDRGHQPQHF.